This TCR beta chain was retrieved from a study of shared clonotypes between healthy human individuals (dated by TCRdb to about 2020). With respect to the entire study: The cohort included a few men and a couple of women between 18 and 49 years of age. For each donor, CD4 naive and CD4 memory were each run on three plates, CD8 naive on two plates, and CD8 memory on one plate. To estimate repertoire size and how much clonotype sharing occurs between individuals, the study deeply sequenced the blood TCR repertoires of a handful of healthy adults. Different laboratories and diverse techniques were used to prepare libraries and sequence TCR repertoires, to increase sequencing depth and limit assay-specific biases. Per donor, leukapheresis produced somewhere between about 0.9 and 9 billion PBMCs.

TCR CDR3 regions were amplified from genomic DNA by multiplex PCR using the deep immunoSEQ assay. Extracted genomic DNA from each cell subset was distributed evenly across all wells of several immunoSEQ 96-well plates, and each plate was treated as a replicate. For sorted subsets, each replicate PCR was loaded with around 200 ng genomic DNA, equivalent to 25,000 to 35,000 T cell genomes. Purified libraries were measured with a Qubit 3.0 fluorometer, size-checked on a Bioanalyzer 2100, and measured again with the KAPA Library Quantification kit. Every immunoSEQ 96-well plate was sequenced on a separate single-read 150-cycle Illumina NextSeq 550 flow cell. On the authors' methods: Because the immunoSEQ output included only junctional sequences and no quality scores, the filtering could not be the same as the filtering used for full-length reads. Sequences were annotated with PyIR, a Python wrapper for IgBLAST v1.9, using IMGT germline references to assign V/J genes and CDR3. Reads with weak V/J assignments (E-value above 1e-6), missing CDR3, stop codons, out-of-frame junctions, or ambiguous translated residues were removed. V3J clonotypes were defined as sequences sharing an identical inferred V gene, J gene, and CDR3 amino acid sequence. The percentage overlap between two repertoires was calculated by dividing the number of shared unique clonotypes by the size of the smaller repertoire. RTK rarefaction, the Chao1 estimator, and Recon v2.1 estimates of unobserved clonotypes were used to assess repertoire richness. For all TCRbeta clonotypes obtained by the gDNA method from a handful of donors, generation probabilities were computed with OLGA. TCRdb provides this immuneACCESS table in a form limited to in-frame rearrangements. Some clones are lacking; in checked studies, under half of them reflect an unresolved V gene, and why the rest are absent is not known. The V and J calls and clone size are taken from that table; D and trimming were inferred from the DNA. The table for this sample lists millions of clones; over 85% of them were counted only once. 0.35% to 0.45% of the sample comes from the top ten.

The donors were healthy, HIV-negative adults who had no recently reported acute infections or vaccinations. Every donor was a Caucasian adult living in Nashville, Tennessee, USA. Magnetic negative selection was used to enrich CD4+ T cells, after which naive cells were positively selected on CD45RA and the negative fraction became the memory subset. After blood collection by leukapheresis, PBMCs were isolated using Ficoll-Histopaque density gradient centrifugation and then cryopreserved in the vapor phase of liquid nitrogen. Analytical flow cytometry was used to check the purity and quantity of every magnetically sorted T cell population. Genomic DNA was isolated from every sorted fraction and measured by UV absorbance on a Nanodrop 2000c. Comment on this clone: This clone's antigen is unknown. Per-base qualities were not stored, and no clone one base away is much larger. Other DNA sequences in this sample translate to the same CDR3.

Broader findings and caveats from the paper: Because the study included only a small number of donors, the genetic and exposure-history diversity represented was limited. Compared with non-shared clonotypes, clonotypes shared by all four sorted-subset donors had higher generation probabilities. Incomplete sequencing was indicated by rarefaction of sorted-subset datasets, despite the large sequencing depth. Across a handful of donors, about 5.2% of naive CD4, roughly 3.3% of naive CD8, approximately 2.5% of memory CD4, and 0.4% to 0.45% of memory CD8 clonotypes were shared. Only blood was sampled, and tissue TCR repertoires likely differ from those in blood. Naive subsets generally had larger estimated clonotype richness than memory subsets did. Based on pairwise subsampling, the degree of clonotype sharing among donors was expected to be affected by sequencing depth.

The sequenced sample consisted of naive CD4+ T cells from PBMCs. The cell subset or site label, read with the paper, signifies: CD45RA+ positively selected. The receptor was isolated from a man aged 18-30 years in good health. Some clones in this sample may be carry-over from other donors' samples.

The CDR3 protein: CASSEVGNQPQHF. The bases read TGTGCCAGCAGTGAAGTGGGGAATCAGCCCCAGCATTTT. The chain is made from TRBV6-1 and TRBJ1-5, with no D gene named confidently. V drops 1 base and J drops 4 bases, leaving 5 bases in between. From the cysteine up to the phenylalanine, the CDR3 has a length of 13 residues. CDR3 DNA only is kept here, 39 bases in frame from base 1. CDR1 and CDR2 (MNHNS, SASEGT) derive from the germline V gene.